This T cell receptor (beta chain) was retrieved from a study of cytotoxic CD8 clonotypes in ibrutinib-treated CLL. Background on the study: Partial response was seen in roughly 25 patients and complete response in 2; after median roughly 66 months, roughly 14 stayed remitted, some 12 progressed. On average, each sample had approximately 260,000 productive templates and more than 85,000 productive rearrangements.

Notes on this clone: Its antigen is unidentified.

Generated by immunoSEQ multiplex PCR, the TCRdb table keeps only in-frame clones and is missing some. This table has some 100,000 clones, roughly 57% appearing once. Trimming stripped 3 bases from V and 4 bases from J, with 11 bases between. The germline V gene encodes CDR1 SGHKS and CDR2 YYEKEE (reference sequence). This CDR3 has 14 amino acids. Study-level points and caveats: Public clonotypes (which were uncommon) either contracted or remained stable on treatment. Sampling schedules were unmatched across sustained-remission and progressing patients.

The sample in question was PBMCs, obtained after 24 months of ibrutinib treatment. The chain uses TRBV5-5 and TRBJ1-3, with a possible D match to TRBD1 (6 bases). This sequence was found in a human donor with chronic lymphocytic leukemia. Here the CDR3 DNA reads TGTGCCAGCAGCTCACAGGGTCTCGGAAACACCATATATTTT. Translation gives CASSSQGLGNTIYF.